The 7 T cell receptor beta chains below were found in one sample sequenced in a study of Graves' ophthalmopathy and Graves' hyperthyroidism. CDR3 regions of TCR beta were amplified from RNA transcripts. RT-PCR with HTBI primers came first, then second-round multiplex PCR. MiXCR, run by TCRdb on the multiplex PCR reads, gives a single entry per CDR3 protein. The sample lists over a million distinct CDR3 sequences; about two fifths were seen once. The sequencing sample was made of peripheral blood or thyroid tissue (not recorded which). The receptors were gathered from an adult man with Graves' hyperthyroidism.

This clonotype has a count of ten or more. This rearrangement joins TRBV9 to TRBJ1-2; D possibly corresponds to TRBD1 (6 bases). Germline V gene data show CDR1 as SGDLS and CDR2 as YYNGEE. The CDR3 totals 17 residues. The V and J ends lost 1 base and 7 bases respectively, with 23 bases between them. The CDR3 loop is CASSVMGGAGTSRGYTF. Written as DNA, the CDR3 is TGTGCCAGCAGCGTAATGGGGGGCGCGGGGACTAGTCGTGGCTACACCTTC.

The rearrangement joins TRBV29-1 to TRBJ2-5, with 10 bases aligning to TRBD1. The J call is in doubt because the DNA end fits TRBJ2-1 better. The CDR3 has 16 amino acids. The V gene's germline CDR1 is SQVTM and CDR2 ANQGSEA. The chain's CDR3 is CSLMLDRGSSYNEQFF. The DNA for the CDR3 is TGCAGCCTAATGCTGGACAGGGGGAGCTCCTACAATGAGCAGTTCTTC.

The chain has TRBV2 and TRBJ1-5; the D is unclear. CDR1 is SNHLY, CDR2 FYNNEI, per germline. This CDR3 contains 8 residues. The V end lost 8 bases, the J end lost 12 bases, and 5 bases lay between the germline ends. The CDR3, as DNA: TGTGCCAGCGACCTCCAGCATTTT. This codes for CASDLQHF.

Many counts were recorded for this clonotype. The genes are TRBV20-1 and TRBJ2-7; D is perhaps TRBD1 or TRBD2 (5 bases each). The germline V gene has CDR1 DFQATT and CDR2 SNEGSKA (reference sequence). CDR3 length: 13 residues. The germline V and J ends were trimmed by 8 bases and 6 bases, with 20 bases remaining between them. The CDR3 nucleotides are TGCAGTAACGAGAGAGGGGCTGGGTTCGAGCAGTACTTC. Translated: CSNERGAGFEQYF.

This clonotype has a count of ten or more. The V call is TRBV24-1, the J call TRBJ2-5; tentative D call: TRBD1 (5 bases). Germline assignment: CDR1 KGHDR and CDR2 SFDVKD. The CDR3 is 14 amino acids. Trimming removed 4 bases from V and 1 base from J, with 9 bases in between. The CDR3: CATSDRQFQETQYF. The CDR3 DNA follows: TGTGCCACCAGTGACCGACAGTTCCAAGAGACCCAGTACTTC.

The genes are TRBV7-9 and TRBJ2-5, with 7 positions matching TRBD2. Trimming took 4 bases from V and 5 from J; bases not matched to a gene: 10. The length of the CDR3 is 15 residues. Germline V lookup: CDR1 SEHNR, CDR2 FQNEAQ (reference sequence). This chain's CDR3 is CASSSGGLLFETQYF. The CDR3 region has the DNA TGTGCCAGCAGCTCGGGAGGATTGTTGTTCGAGACCCAGTACTTC.

Concerning this clonotype itself: The CDR3 end shows no conserved phenylalanine or tryptophan, and so a read error is likely. The CDR3 loop reads CASSSRDLWWNTEAFL. The CDR3 DNA reads as TGTGCCAGCAGCTCCCGAGACCTGTGGTGGAACACTGAAGCTTTCCTT. This sequence joins TRBV7-2 and TRBJ1-1; no clear D. The germline V gene has CDR1 SGHTA and CDR2 FQGNSA. The length of the CDR3 is 16 residues. Trimming left V 4 bases short and J 1 base short, with 16 bases between.